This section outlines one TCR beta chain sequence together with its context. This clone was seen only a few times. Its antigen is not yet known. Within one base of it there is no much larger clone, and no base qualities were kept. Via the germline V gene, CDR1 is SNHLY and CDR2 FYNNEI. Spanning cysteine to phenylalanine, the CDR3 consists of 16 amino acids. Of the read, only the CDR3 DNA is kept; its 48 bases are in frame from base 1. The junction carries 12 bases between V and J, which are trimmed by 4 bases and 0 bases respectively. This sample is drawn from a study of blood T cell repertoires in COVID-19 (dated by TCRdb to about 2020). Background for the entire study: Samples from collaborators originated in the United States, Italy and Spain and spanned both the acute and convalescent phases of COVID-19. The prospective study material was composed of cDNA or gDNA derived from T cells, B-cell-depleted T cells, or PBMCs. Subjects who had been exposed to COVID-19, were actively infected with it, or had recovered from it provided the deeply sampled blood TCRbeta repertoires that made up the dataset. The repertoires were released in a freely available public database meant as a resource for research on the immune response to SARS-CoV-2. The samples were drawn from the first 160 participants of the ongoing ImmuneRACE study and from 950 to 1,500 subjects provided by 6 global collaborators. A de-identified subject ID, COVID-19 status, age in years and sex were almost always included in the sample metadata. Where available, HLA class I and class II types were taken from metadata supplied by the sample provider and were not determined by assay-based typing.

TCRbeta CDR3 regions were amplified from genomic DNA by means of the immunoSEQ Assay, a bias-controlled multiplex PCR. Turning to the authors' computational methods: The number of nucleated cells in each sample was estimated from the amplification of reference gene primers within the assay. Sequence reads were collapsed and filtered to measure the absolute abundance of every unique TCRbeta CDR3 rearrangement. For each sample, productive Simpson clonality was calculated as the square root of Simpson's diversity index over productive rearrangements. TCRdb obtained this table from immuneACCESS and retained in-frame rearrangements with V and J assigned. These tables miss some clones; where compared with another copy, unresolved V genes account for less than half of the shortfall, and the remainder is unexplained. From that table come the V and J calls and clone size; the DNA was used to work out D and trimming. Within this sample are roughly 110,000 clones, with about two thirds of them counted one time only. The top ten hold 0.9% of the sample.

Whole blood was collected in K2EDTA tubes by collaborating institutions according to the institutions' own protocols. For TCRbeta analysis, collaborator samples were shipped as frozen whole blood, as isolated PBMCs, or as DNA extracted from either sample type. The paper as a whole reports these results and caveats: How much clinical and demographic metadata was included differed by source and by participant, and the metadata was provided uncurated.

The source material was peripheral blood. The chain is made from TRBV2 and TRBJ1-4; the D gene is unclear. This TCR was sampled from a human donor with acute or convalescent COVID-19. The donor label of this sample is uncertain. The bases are TGTGCCAGCAGTGTTTGGGAGGAGCCAACTAATGAAAAACTGTTTTTT. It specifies CASSVWEEPTNEKLFF.